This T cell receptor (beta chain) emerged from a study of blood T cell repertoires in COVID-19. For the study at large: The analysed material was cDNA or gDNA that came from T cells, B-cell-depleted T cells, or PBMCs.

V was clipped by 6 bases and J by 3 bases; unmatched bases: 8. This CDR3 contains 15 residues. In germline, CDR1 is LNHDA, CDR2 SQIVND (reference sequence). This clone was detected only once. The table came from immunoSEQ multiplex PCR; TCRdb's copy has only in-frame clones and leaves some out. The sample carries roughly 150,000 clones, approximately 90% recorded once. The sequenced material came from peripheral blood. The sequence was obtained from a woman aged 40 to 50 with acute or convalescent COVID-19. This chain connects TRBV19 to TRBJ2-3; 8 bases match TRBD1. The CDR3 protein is CASSPSDRVTDTQYF. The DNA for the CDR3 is TGTGCCAGTAGCCCATCGGACAGGGTAACAGATACGCAGTATTTT. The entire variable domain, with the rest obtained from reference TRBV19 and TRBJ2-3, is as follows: DGGITQSPKYLFRKEGQNVTLSCEQNLNHDAMYWYRQDPGQGLRLIYYSQIVNDFQKGDIAEGYSVSREKKESFPLTVTSAQKNPTAFYLCASSPSDRVTDTQYFGPGTRLTVL.